A selection of T cell receptor beta chains follows, all from one sample in a study of shared clonotypes between healthy human individuals. Clones were read by immunoSEQ multiplex PCR, and TCRdb kept only the in-frame ones, dropping some. The table lists 2 million to 2.5 million clones, around 95% of them singletons. Sequences were obtained from naive CD4+ T cells sorted from blood. Receptor source: a man aged 18 to 30 in good health. Both conserved end residues are part of each CDR3. The D gene is left open where the match is weak. Expanded clones get a size class; other rows say once, few or many, or leave the size out.

clone_size,j_call,v_call,d_call,cdr3_nt,cdr3_aa
-,TRBJ2-7,TRBV2,-,TGTGCCTACCGTCCGGCAGGAAACTACGAGCAGTACTTC,CAYRPAGNYEQYF
-,TRBJ1-2,TRBV19,-,TGTGCCAGTAGTATAGTCGGGACGCCCTATGGCTACACCTTC,CASSIVGTPYGYTF
-,TRBJ1-3,TRBV28,TRBD1,TGTGCCAGTACAGGGGCTGGAAACACCATATATTTT,CASTGAGNTIYF
-,TRBJ1-1,TRBV30,-,TGTGCCTGGATCATACACGGGGCGAACACTGAAGCTTTCTTT,CAWIIHGANTEAFF
-,TRBJ2-6,TRBV11-1,-,TGTGCCAGCAGCTGGGAGGTCCTAGGGCGGGCCAACGTCCTGACTTTC,CASSWEVLGRANVLTF
-,TRBJ1-6,TRBV6-5,-,TGTGCCAGCAGTTACGATCCATCCTCCCTTAATTCACCCCTCCACTTT,CASSYDPSSLNSPLHF
-,TRBJ2-7,TRBV29-1,-,TGCAGCGTTGCGGGTAGGGTCAGCTACGAGCAGTACTTC,CSVAGRVSYEQYF
-,TRBJ2-7,TRBV28,-,TGTGCCAGCAGTCACTCGGTTGAGGCCCTGGACGAGCAGTACTTC,CASSHSVEALDEQYF
-,TRBJ2-3,TRBV6-5,TRBD2,TGTGCCAGCAGTTACACCCCCCTAGCGGACACGCAGTATTTT,CASSYTPLADTQYF
-,TRBJ2-7,TRBV18,-,TGTGCCAGCTCACCCCGGGTACGGGCCTACGAGCAGTACTTC,CASSPRVRAYEQYF
-,TRBJ2-1,TRBV14,TRBD2,TGTGCCAGCAGCCATACTAGCGGGAGTTGGAATGAGCAGTTCTTC,CASSHTSGSWNEQFF
-,TRBJ2-3,TRBV5-1,-,TGCGCCAGCAGCTCTGGCAGCACAGATACGCAGTATTTT,CASSSGSTDTQYF
-,TRBJ1-3,TRBV18,-,TGTGCCAGCTCGGGGAGCTCTGGAAACACCATATATTTT,CASSGSSGNTIYF
-,TRBJ1-5,TRBV5-1,-,TGCGCCAGCAGCTCCTGGGACGGCGGGCCCCAGCATTTT,CASSSWDGGPQHF
-,TRBJ2-5,TRBV25-1,-,TGTGCCAGCAGTGAATATGGGGAGACCCAGTACTTC,CASSEYGETQYF
-,TRBJ1-4,TRBV19,-,TGTGCCAGTAGTATACAGGCGTCTGGTGAAAAACTGTTTTTT,CASSIQASGEKLFF
-,TRBJ2-7,TRBV7-9,-,TGTGCCAGCAGCTTACAGGGCTACGAGCAGTACTTC,CASSLQGYEQYF
-,TRBJ2-3,TRBV9,-,TGTGCCAGCAGCGTACCCCGGCCCACAGATACGCAGTATTTT,CASSVPRPTDTQYF
-,TRBJ2-3,TRBV27,-,TGTGCCAGCAGTTCGTCTCTTTTAGATACGCAGTATTTT,CASSSSLLDTQYF
-,TRBJ2-7,TRBV4-3,-,TGCGCCAGCAGCCAAGATCCAGTTAACCCAGGCTACGAGCAGTACTTC,CASSQDPVNPGYEQYF
-,TRBJ2-1,TRBV10-3,TRBD2,TGTGCCATCAGTGAGTCTCTAGCGGGTGGCTCCTACAATGAGCAGTTCTTC,CAISESLAGGSYNEQFF
-,TRBJ2-6,TRBV6-4,TRBD2,TGTGCCAGCAGCCCCCGACTAGCGGGAGCCTCTGGGGCCAACGTCCTGACTTTC,CASSPRLAGASGANVLTF
once,TRBJ2-7,TRBV2,TRBD1,TGTGCCAGCAGTGGGGGACAGGGGGCCAACGAGCAGTACTTC,CASSGGQGANEQYF
-,TRBJ2-4,TRBV10-1,-,TGCGCCAGCAGTGCTTCGGAGCAAAACATTCAGTACTTC,CASSASEQNIQYF
-,TRBJ2-3,TRBV10-2,TRBD2,TGCGCCAGCGGGGGGGGAGCAGATACGCAGTATTTT,CASGGGADTQYF
-,TRBJ1-5,TRBV25-1,-,TGTGCCAGCAGTGAAAGACGGAGCCCTCAGGTTTTT,CASSERRSPQVF
-,TRBJ2-7,TRBV7-9,TRBD2,TGTGCCAGCAGCCGTGGGACTAGTTCGAACTACGAGCAGTACTTC,CASSRGTSSNYEQYF
once,TRBJ1-1,TRBV27,-,TGTGCATGGAGGAACACTGAAGCTTTCTTT,CAWRNTEAFF
-,TRBJ1-2,TRBV7-9,-,TGTGCCAGCAGCTTAGCCATTATGGAAGCTGGCTACACCTTC,CASSLAIMEAGYTF
-,TRBJ2-1,TRBV30,-,TGTGCCTGGAGTGTTTTCGGTCCCTACAATGAGCAGTTCTTC,CAWSVFGPYNEQFF
once,TRBJ1-5,TRBV6-6,TRBD1,TGTGCCAGCCGGGTCAAGGGGGCGGCCCAGCCCCAGCATTTT,CASRVKGAAQPQHF
-,TRBJ2-7,TRBV6-1,-,TGTGCCAGCAGTGATGAGGGGGTGGGGCACGAGCAGTACTTC,CASSDEGVGHEQYF
-,TRBJ1-3,TRBV6-5,-,TGTGCCAGCAGTTACTCACGGGGTGGATCTGGAAACACCATATATTTT,CASSYSRGGSGNTIYF
-,TRBJ1-2,TRBV28,-,TGTGCCAGCAGACGGACAGTCTCTTCTGGCTACACCTTC,CASRRTVSSGYTF
-,TRBJ1-2,TRBV7-9,TRBD1,TGTGCCAGCAGTCTGGACAGGGCCTCGGGAGGCTACACCTTC,CASSLDRASGGYTF
-,TRBJ1-2,TRBV7-9,TRBD1,TGTGCCAGCAGCTTGGCGGGGGACAGCCTTCTCGGCTATGGCTACACCTTC,CASSLAGDSLLGYGYTF
-,TRBJ2-7,TRBV4-3,-,TGCGCCAGCAGCCAAGATCGCGGTTACGAGCAGTACTTC,CASSQDRGYEQYF
-,TRBJ2-1,TRBV6-1,-,TGTGCCAGCAGTGACACGGGGGGCCCCTACAATGAGCAGTTCTTC,CASSDTGGPYNEQFF
-,TRBJ2-5,TRBV6-5,TRBD1,TGTGCCAGCAGTTGGCAGTCGGACAGGGAGAAAGAGACCCAGTACTTC,CASSWQSDREKETQYF
-,TRBJ2-7,TRBV5-1,-,TGCGCCAGCAGCTTGGGACAGGACGAGCAGTACTTC,CASSLGQDEQYF
-,TRBJ1-1,TRBV11-2,-,TGTGCCAGCAGCTTCCATCGGGACACTGAAGCTTTCTTT,CASSFHRDTEAFF
-,TRBJ2-5,TRBV7-2,TRBD2,TGTGCCAGCAGCAAGCTAGCGGGAATTAACCAAGAGACCCAGTACTTC,CASSKLAGINQETQYF
-,TRBJ1-4,TRBV5-1,-,TGCGCCAGCAGCTCCGGACGAACAACTAATGAAAAACTGTTTTTT,CASSSGRTTNEKLFF
-,TRBJ2-5,TRBV6-5,TRBD2,TGTGCCAGCTCTAGAGCGGGAGGGTCTGGAGAGACCCAGTACTTC,CASSRAGGSGETQYF
-,TRBJ2-6,TRBV27,-,TGTGCCAGCAGTCCGCAACCGACAGTTTCTGGGGCCAACGTCCTGACTTTC,CASSPQPTVSGANVLTF
-,TRBJ2-1,TRBV6-5,TRBD2,TGTGCCAGCAGTTCGTCCGGGACTACCAACAATGAGCAGTTCTTC,CASSSSGTTNNEQFF
-,TRBJ1-6,TRBV19,TRBD1,TGTGCCAGTAACCCGACAGGGCTCACCTTCAATTCACCCCTCCACTTT,CASNPTGLTFNSPLHF
-,TRBJ2-2,TRBV18,-,TGTGCCAGCTCACCTAAAAGACCCGGGGAGCTGTTTTTT,CASSPKRPGELFF
-,TRBJ2-5,TRBV7-6,-,TGTGCCAGCAGCTTACGAGCGGTACAAGAGACCCAGTACTTC,CASSLRAVQETQYF